This T cell receptor (beta chain) originates from a study of cytomegalovirus exposure and HLA in healthy donors. 60 Vbeta and 13 Jbeta primers were used in PCR. The table came from immunoSEQ multiplex PCR; TCRdb's copy has only in-frame clones and leaves some out. The profile shows 95,000 to 100,000 clones, about four fifths of them singletons. This CDR3 has 13 residues. V lost 1 base to trimming and J lost 8 bases, with 9 bases between them. Germline loops: CDR1 MGHRA, CDR2 YSYEKL. The sequenced sample was PBMCs. The clonotype was recovered from a woman aged 40 to 50 in good health and CMV-seronegative. This rearrangement joins TRBV4-1 to TRBJ1-3; D is possibly TRBD1 (5 bases). In DNA form, the CDR3 reads TGCGCCAGCAGCCAAGGAGACAGTGACACCATATATTTT. Encoded protein: CASSQGDSDTIYF.